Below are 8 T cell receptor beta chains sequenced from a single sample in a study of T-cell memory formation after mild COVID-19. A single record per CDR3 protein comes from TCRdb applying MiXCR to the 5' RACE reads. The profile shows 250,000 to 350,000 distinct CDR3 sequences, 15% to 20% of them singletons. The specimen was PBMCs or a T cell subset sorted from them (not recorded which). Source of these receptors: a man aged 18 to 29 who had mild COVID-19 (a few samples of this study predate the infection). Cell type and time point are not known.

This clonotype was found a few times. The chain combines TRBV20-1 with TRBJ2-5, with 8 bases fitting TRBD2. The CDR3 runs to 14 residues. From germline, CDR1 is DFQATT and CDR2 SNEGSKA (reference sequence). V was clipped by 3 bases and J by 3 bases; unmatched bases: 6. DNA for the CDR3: TGCAGTGCTAGGCAAGCACTAGCGGAAGAGACCCAGTACTTC. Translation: CSARQALAEETQYF.

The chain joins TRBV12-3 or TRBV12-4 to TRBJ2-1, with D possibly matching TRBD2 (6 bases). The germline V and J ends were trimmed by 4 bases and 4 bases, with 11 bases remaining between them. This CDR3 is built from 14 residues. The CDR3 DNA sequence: TGTGCCAGCAGTTCACTAGCAGCATACAATGAGCAGTTCTTC. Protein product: CASSSLAAYNEQFF.

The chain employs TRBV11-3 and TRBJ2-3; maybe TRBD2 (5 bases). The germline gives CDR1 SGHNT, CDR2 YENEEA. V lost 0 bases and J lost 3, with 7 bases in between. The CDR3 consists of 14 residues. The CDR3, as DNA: TGTGCCAGCAGCTTAGACGGGGAAACAGATACGCAGTATTTT. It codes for CASSLDGETDTQYF.

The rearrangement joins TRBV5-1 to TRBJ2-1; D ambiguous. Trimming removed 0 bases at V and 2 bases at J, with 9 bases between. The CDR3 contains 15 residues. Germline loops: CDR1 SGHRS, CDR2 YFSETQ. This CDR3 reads CASSLEWNTYNEQFF. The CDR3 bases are TGCGCCAGCAGCTTGGAGTGGAACACCTACAATGAGCAGTTCTTC.

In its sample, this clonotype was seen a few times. The CDR3 sequence is CASSPRQGRGPLHF. CDR3 DNA sequence: TGTGCCAGCAGCCCAAGACAGGGAAGGGGACCCCTCCACTTT. The chain carries TRBV9 and TRBJ1-6; 7 nucleotides match TRBD1. The CDR3 totals 14 residues. Germline lookup yields CDR1 SGDLS and CDR2 YYNGEE. V trimming: 4 bases; J trimming: 12 bases; junction bases outside the gene matches: 10. Full variable domain (missing parts from reference TRBV9 and TRBJ1-6): DSGVTQTPKHLITATGQRVTLRCSPRSGDLSVYWYQQSLDQGLQFLIQYYNGEERAKGNILERFSAQQFPDLHSELNLSSLELGDSALYFCASSPRQGRGPLHFGNGTRLTVT.

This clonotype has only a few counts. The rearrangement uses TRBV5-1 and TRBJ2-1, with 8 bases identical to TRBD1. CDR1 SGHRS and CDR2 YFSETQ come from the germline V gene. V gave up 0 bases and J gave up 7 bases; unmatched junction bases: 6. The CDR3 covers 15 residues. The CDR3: CASSLDQGARNEQFF. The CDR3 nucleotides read TGCGCCAGCAGCTTGGATCAGGGGGCGCGGAATGAGCAGTTCTTC.

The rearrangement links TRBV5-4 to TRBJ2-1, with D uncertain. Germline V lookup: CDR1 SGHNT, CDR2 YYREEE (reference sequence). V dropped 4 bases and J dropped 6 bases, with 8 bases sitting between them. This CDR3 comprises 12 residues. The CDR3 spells CASSPRLNEQFF. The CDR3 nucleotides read TGTGCCAGCAGCCCAAGACTCAATGAGCAGTTCTTC. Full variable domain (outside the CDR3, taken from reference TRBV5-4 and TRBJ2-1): ETGVTQSPTHLIKTRGQQVTLRCSSQSGHNTVSWYQQALGQGPQFIFQYYREEENGRGNFPPRFSGLQFPNYSSELNVNALELDDSALYLCASSPRLNEQFFGPGTRLTVL.

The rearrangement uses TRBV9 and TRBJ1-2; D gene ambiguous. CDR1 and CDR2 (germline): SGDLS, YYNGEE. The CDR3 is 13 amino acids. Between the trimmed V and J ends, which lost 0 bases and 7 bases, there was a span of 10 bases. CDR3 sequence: CASSVGTGGGYTF. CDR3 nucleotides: TGTGCCAGCAGCGTAGGGACTGGTGGTGGCTACACCTTC.